Shown below are 11 T cell receptor beta chains from a single sample sequenced in a study of identical twins. TCRdb reprocessed the 5' RACE reads with MiXCR, giving one entry per CDR3 protein. The table has 700,000 or so distinct CDR3 sequences, 21% seen once; the top ten hold 4.3%. These sequences were also reported in another study, on T cells expressing NK-cell markers.

The sample comprised PBMCs. These receptors all stem from a woman between 18 and 30 years old in good health.

This chain connects TRBV7-2 to TRBJ2-1; D not certain. Per germline, CDR1 SGHTA and CDR2 FQGNSA. The CDR3 has 13 residues. Trimming took 2 bases from V and 9 from J, leaving 11 bases between them. The CDR3 region has the DNA TGTGCCAGCAGCTTACGGCTACCGGGTGAGCAGTTCTTC. It specifies CASSLRLPGEQFF.

The gene calls are TRBV20-1 and TRBJ2-1; the D gene is possibly TRBD2 (5 bases). The CDR3 sequence is 11 residues long. V dropped 6 bases and J dropped 6 bases, with 9 bases sitting between them. Germline loops: CDR1 DFQATT, CDR2 SNEGSKA (reference sequence). CDR3 loop: CSAPTTNEQFF. CDR3 DNA: TGCAGTGCACCGACTACCAATGAGCAGTTCTTC.

This clonotype was counted a few times. The gene calls are TRBV7-2 and TRBJ2-7; 11 bases are a match to TRBD2. The CDR3 contains 15 residues. Germline V gives CDR1 SGHTA, CDR2 FQGNSA. With 0 bases clipped from V and 6 bases from J, the junction kept 4 bases outside the gene matches. Here the CDR3 reads CASSLAGLAVGEQYF. CDR3 sequence (DNA): TGTGCCAGCAGCTTAGCGGGACTAGCGGTTGGCGAGCAGTACTTC.

This clonotype was detected many times. The rearrangement uses TRBV7-2 and TRBJ2-3; 11 positions match TRBD2. Germline-derived CDR1 and CDR2 are SGHTA and FQGNSA. The CDR3 contains 17 residues. V was clipped by 6 bases and J by 1 base; unmatched bases: 9. CDR3 in amino acids: CASRPVGLAGRTDTQYF. CDR3 sequence (DNA): TGTGCCAGCAGGCCTGTCGGACTAGCGGGCCGCACAGATACGCAGTATTTT.

This clonotype has just a few counts. V and J are TRBV29-1 and TRBJ1-2, with no clear D. CDR3 length: 11 residues. V shed 5 bases and J shed 7 bases, with 11 bases lying between them. Germline assignment: CDR1 SQVTM and CDR2 ANQGSEA. CDR3 sequence: CSVSPGGGYTF. The DNA for the CDR3 is TGCAGCGTTTCTCCAGGCGGTGGCTACACCTTC.

In this sample, this clonotype turned up many times. The rearrangement uses TRBV7-9 and TRBJ2-1; TRBD1 aligns across 9 bases. The CDR3 is 15 residues long. In germline, CDR1 is SEHNR, CDR2 FQNEAQ (reference sequence). Germline trimming cut 6 bases from V and 6 bases from J; bases unmatched to any gene: 9. This CDR3 reads CASSPGRDRVNEQFF. CDR3 DNA: TGTGCCAGCAGTCCCGGACGGGACAGGGTCAATGAGCAGTTCTTC.

A few counts support this clonotype. The V and J genes are TRBV29-1 and TRBJ1-1; 7 bases align to TRBD1. Germline V gives CDR1 SQVTM, CDR2 ANQGSEA. There are 12 residues in the CDR3. V was clipped by 7 bases and J by 11 bases; unmatched bases: 13. The CDR3 loop is CSAQGGGRYAFF. The CDR3 DNA reads TGCAGCGCTCAAGGGGGCGGACGATACGCTTTCTTT.

A few counts support this clonotype. J is TRBJ2-7 and V is TRBV5-1, with D possibly matching TRBD1 (7 bases). Per the germline V gene, CDR1 is SGHRS and CDR2 is YFSETQ. Trimming removed 4 bases at V and 3 bases at J, with 14 bases between. The CDR3 totals 14 residues. This CDR3 reads CASSHSGGNYEQYF. Written as DNA, the CDR3 is TGCGCCAGCAGCCACTCAGGGGGGAACTACGAGCAGTACTTC.

In this sample, this clonotype turned up many times. The V and J genes are TRBV12-3 or TRBV12-4 and TRBJ2-7; no clear D. This CDR3 contains 11 residues. Between the trimmed V and J ends, which lost 3 bases and 6 bases, there was a span of 6 bases. The CDR3 region is CASSLMGEQYF. CDR3 coding DNA: TGTGCCAGCAGTTTGATGGGCGAGCAGTACTTC.

CDR3 DNA sequence: TGCGCCAGCAGCTTGTCCAAGGGGGCTGGGACTGAAGCTTTCTTT. This translates into CASSLSKGAGTEAFF. The J gene is TRBJ1-1, the V gene TRBV5-1; 7 nucleotides agree with TRBD1. The ends lost 1 base at V and 5 bases at J; junction bases unmatched: 8. There are 15 residues in the CDR3. CDR1 is SGHRS and CDR2 is YFSETQ in the germline V gene.

The table lists this clonotype with a few counts. The rearrangement joins TRBV7-9 to TRBJ1-6; D is undetermined. The CDR3 loop spans 14 amino acids. V dropped 6 bases and J dropped 4 bases, with 10 bases sitting between them. In germline, CDR1 is SEHNR, CDR2 FQNEAQ (reference sequence). CDR3 coding DNA: TGTGCCAGCAGGTTCAACCCTTATAATTCACCCCTCCACTTT. It encodes CASRFNPYNSPLHF.